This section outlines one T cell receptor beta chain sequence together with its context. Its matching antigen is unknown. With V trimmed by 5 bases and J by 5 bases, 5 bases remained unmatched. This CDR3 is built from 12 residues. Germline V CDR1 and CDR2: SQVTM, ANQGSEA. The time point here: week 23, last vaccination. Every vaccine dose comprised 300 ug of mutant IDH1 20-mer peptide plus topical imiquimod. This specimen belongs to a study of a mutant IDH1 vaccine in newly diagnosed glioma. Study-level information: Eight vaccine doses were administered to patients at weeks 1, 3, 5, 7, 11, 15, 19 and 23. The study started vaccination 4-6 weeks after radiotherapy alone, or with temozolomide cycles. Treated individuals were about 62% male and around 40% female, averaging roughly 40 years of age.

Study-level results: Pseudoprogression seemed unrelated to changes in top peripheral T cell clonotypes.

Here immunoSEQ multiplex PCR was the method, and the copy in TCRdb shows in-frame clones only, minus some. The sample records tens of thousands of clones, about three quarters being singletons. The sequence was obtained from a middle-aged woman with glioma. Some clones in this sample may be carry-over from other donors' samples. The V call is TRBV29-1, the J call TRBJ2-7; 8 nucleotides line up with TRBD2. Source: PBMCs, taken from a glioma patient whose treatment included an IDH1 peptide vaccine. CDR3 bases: TGCAGCGTTTCAGGGCGGGGGGACGAGCAGTACTTC. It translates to CSVSGRGDEQYF.